Listed below are T cell receptor beta chains from one sample, sequenced in a study of identical twins. TCRdb passed the 5' RACE reads through MiXCR, listing each CDR3 protein once. The sample holds approximately 1.8 million distinct CDR3 sequences, 32% seen once. Sequencing was carried out using cord blood. Source of these receptors: a newborn girl in good health. CDR3s include the opening cysteine and the closing phenylalanine or tryptophan. The D gene is left open where the match is weak. Clone size appears in some rows only: once, few, many, or a class for an expanded clone.

V gene: TRBV21-1; clone size: .; D gene: .; J gene: TRBJ2-7; CDR3 protein: CASSKLGNSLYEQYF; CDR3 DNA: TGTGCCAGCAGCAAACTTGGGAACAGCCTCTACGAGCAGTACTTC
V gene: TRBV7-2; clone size: many; D gene: TRBD2; J gene: TRBJ2-7; CDR3 protein: CASSLELAGGSYEQYF; CDR3 DNA: TGTGCCAGCAGCTTAGAGCTTGCGGGAGGTTCCTACGAGCAGTACTTC
V gene: TRBV3-1; clone size: few; D gene: TRBD2; J gene: TRBJ2-4; CDR3 protein: CASSLGLAGVNIQYF; CDR3 DNA: TGTGCCAGCAGCCTGGGACTAGCGGGAGTGAACATTCAGTACTTC
V gene: TRBV7-2; clone size: few; D gene: TRBD2; J gene: TRBJ2-6; CDR3 protein: CASSLVGGRGGANVLTF; CDR3 DNA: TGTGCCAGCAGCCTCGTGGGCGGGAGAGGCGGGGCCAACGTCCTGACTTTC
V gene: TRBV20-1; clone size: .; D gene: .; J gene: TRBJ2-7; CDR3 protein: CSARWADSYNEQYF; CDR3 DNA: TGCAGTGCTCGGTGGGCGGACTCCTACAATGAGCAGTACTTC
V gene: TRBV27; clone size: few; D gene: .; J gene: TRBJ1-2; CDR3 protein: CASSFRPGPYGYTF; CDR3 DNA: TGTGCCAGCAGTTTCCGGCCAGGGCCCTATGGCTACACCTTC
V gene: TRBV5-1; clone size: many; D gene: .; J gene: TRBJ2-3; CDR3 protein: CASSLVPGTDTQYF; CDR3 DNA: TGCGCCAGCAGCTTGGTTCCGGGCACAGATACGCAGTATTTT
V gene: TRBV20-1; clone size: .; D gene: TRBD2; J gene: TRBJ2-5; CDR3 protein: CSASGLAGAEETQYF; CDR3 DNA: TGCAGTGCCTCCGGACTAGCGGGGGCCGAAGAGACCCAGTACTTC
V gene: TRBV5-1; clone size: .; D gene: .; J gene: TRBJ2-7; CDR3 protein: CASSPVGSGYYNEQYF; CDR3 DNA: TGCGCCAGCAGCCCCGTTGGGTCAGGGTACTACAATGAGCAGTACTTC
V gene: TRBV14; clone size: .; D gene: .; J gene: TRBJ2-5; CDR3 protein: CASSQVIRGMEQYF; CDR3 DNA: TGTGCCAGCAGCCAAGTTATCCGGGGGATGGAGCAGTACTTC
V gene: TRBV20-1; clone size: .; D gene: TRBD2; J gene: TRBJ2-5; CDR3 protein: CSARDGTKETQYF; CDR3 DNA: TGCAGTGCTAGAGACGGGACTAAAGAGACCCAGTACTTC
V gene: TRBV4-1; clone size: few; D gene: .; J gene: TRBJ2-1; CDR3 protein: CASSQRQDIYNEQFF; CDR3 DNA: TGCGCCAGCAGCCAACGACAGGATATATACAATGAGCAGTTCTTC
V gene: TRBV6-1; clone size: .; D gene: .; J gene: TRBJ1-5; CDR3 protein: CASSEGGRLNQPQHF; CDR3 DNA: TGTGCCAGCAGTGAAGGGGGCAGGCTAAATCAGCCCCAGCATTTT
V gene: TRBV2; clone size: many; D gene: .; J gene: TRBJ1-2; CDR3 protein: CASRPDSYGYTF; CDR3 DNA: TGTGCCAGCAGGCCGGACAGCTATGGCTACACCTTC
V gene: TRBV11-2; clone size: .; D gene: .; J gene: TRBJ1-2; CDR3 protein: CASSSSGGRRNGYTF; CDR3 DNA: TGTGCCAGCAGCTCCTCAGGCGGCCGGAGGAATGGCTACACCTTC
V gene: TRBV5-6; clone size: few; D gene: .; J gene: TRBJ1-4; CDR3 protein: CASSSNKNPLRGGTNEKLFF; CDR3 DNA: TGTGCCAGCAGCTCGAACAAAAACCCACTCAGGGGAGGAACTAATGAAAAACTGTTTTTT
V gene: TRBV28; clone size: .; D gene: TRBD1; J gene: TRBJ1-6; CDR3 protein: CASVTGGNSPLHF; CDR3 DNA: TGTGCCAGCGTCACAGGGGGCAATTCACCCCTCCACTTT
V gene: TRBV29-1; clone size: few; D gene: .; J gene: TRBJ1-3; CDR3 protein: CSVYLTAHTIYF; CDR3 DNA: TGCAGCGTCTATTTGACAGCTCACACCATATATTTT
V gene: TRBV6-2/TRBV6-3; clone size: few; D gene: .; J gene: TRBJ2-7; CDR3 protein: CASSTGLTYEQYF; CDR3 DNA: TGTGCCAGCAGTACAGGTCTTACCTACGAGCAGTACTTC
V gene: TRBV5-1; clone size: few; D gene: .; J gene: TRBJ2-1; CDR3 protein: CASSLDDRYYNEQFF; CDR3 DNA: TGCGCCAGCAGCTTGGACGACAGATACTACAATGAGCAGTTCTTC
V gene: TRBV4-1; clone size: .; D gene: .; J gene: TRBJ2-3; CDR3 protein: CASSPEGIDAQYF; CDR3 DNA: TGCGCCAGCAGCCCAGAGGGGATAGATGCGCAGTATTTT